This T cell receptor (beta chain) appears in the sequencing data of a study of cytomegalovirus exposure and HLA in healthy donors (dated by TCRdb to about 2017). Regarding the complete study: An earlier analysis of several hundred of the donors reported under 300 Gb of sequence data and approximately 120 million unique TCR beta sequences obtained from roughly 170 million T cells. Alongside the repertoire data, information on donor age, sex, ethnicity and CMV serostatus was compiled. All discovery cohort repertoires had been generated using a single sequencing platform. To decide whether each TCR beta V gene segment behaved as functional or pseudogenic, an earlier analysis of 587 of the donors relied on high-throughput TCR beta sequencing. Among around 400 genotyped donors of the cohort, an average of around 240,000 unique TCR beta nucleotide sequences was sequenced per donor, of which 15% to 20% were non-productive. Genome-wide SNP genotypes for about three fifths of the roughly 670 donors were used in a later genetic analysis, which treated that subset as a discovery cohort. The aim of the study was to test whether cataloging public T cell receptors could identify signatures of past pathogen exposure. In addition to the first cohort of 666 subjects, a separate validation cohort of around 110 different subjects was used. HLA typing covered class I and class II loci at four-digit resolution. Among the 398 genotyped donors, approximately 82% belonged to the genetic ancestry cluster associated with self-reported Caucasian donors. In a later analysis, previously published TCR beta repertoires from 550 to 750 donors were re-analyzed and high-resolution HLA genotyping was added so that TCR occurrence patterns could be studied. Rather than using new phenotypic data, the later analysis identified candidate immune exposures from TCR beta sequences and from how often those sequences occurred across donors. An early release covering roughly 600 HLA-typed donors comprised approximately 290 gigabases of sequencing data and around 86 million unique TCR sequences. To predict cytomegalovirus infection status, the study combined high-throughput TCR immunosequencing, statistical association of individual TCRs with disease status, and machine learning. Typing coverage differed by locus: A, B, C, DRB1 and DQB1 were typed in about 620-640 donors, DQA1 in roughly 500, DPA1 in 600 to 610, and DPB1 in 400 to 480. A few DR-DQ haplotypes were treated as single units for association and clustering because of strong linkage in the cohort. The T cell repertoires of some 700 subjects were profiled by immunosequencing and related to cytomegalovirus serostatus. The research as a whole found: Correlated functional status among segregating V segments might be attributable to linkage disequilibrium, but an unknown experimental factor could not be ruled out. In an earlier analysis of approximately 590 of the donors, most TCR beta V segments were observed in productive rearrangements about 87% or about 30% of the time, broadly matching IMGT annotations. In a later analysis, TCR association rates were found to vary across HLA loci, with the most associated TCRs seen for DRB1 alleles and the fewest for HLA-C alleles. A further reported finding was that TCR beta sequences accurately predicted the HLA-A and HLA-B alleles for most subjects in the first cohort. Because HLA typing was unavailable for some donors at each locus, only the typed subset was used in association tests. Some IMGT-functional V segments, including TRBV6-2 and TRBV6-3, could not be told apart with the 87-base-pair reads, so those segments were excluded. It was suggested by the authors that the approach could potentially be generalized to other disease states and immunological phenotypes. This cohort had only TCR beta chains sequenced, and the lack of alpha or paired-chain data limited which features could be detected. In a later genetic analysis, a missense DCLRE1C variant was associated with V-gene and J-gene trimming of TCR beta chains, and the association was replicated in an independent cohort. According to a later analysis, parvovirus B19, influenza, CMV and Epstein-Barr virus appeared linked to several top co-occurrence clusters. Compared with the roughly 670-donor mean, donors in an Asian-associated ancestry cluster had fewer N-insertions in productive TCRs, according to a later genetic analysis. Across donors, most TCR sequences were observed very rarely, whereas some public TCRs were present in many individuals. In the study, approximately 150 TCR beta chains were listed as associated with cytomegalovirus. Cytomegalovirus status was reported to be diagnosed by the classifier with high specificity and sensitivity in both the original and validation cohorts. A later analysis found that most CMV-associated TCR beta chains appeared HLA-restricted, with HLA associations seemingly driven largely by CMV exposure. Three of the identified cytomegalovirus-associated TCR beta chains were confirmed in vitro to be specific for cytomegalovirus antigens. Roughly uniform sequencing depth across donors was assumed in presence/absence analyses, although this assumption may not hold. CMV serostatus was the only immune exposure information available for the cohort. A later analysis associated approximately 17,000 TCR beta sequences with specific HLA alleles at a false discovery rate of 0.05. In a later analysis, HLA-associated TCR beta chains showed more clonal expansion and lower generation probabilities than non-associated chains that were equally common. Strong co-occurrence of HLA alleles, especially DR and DQ, made assigning TCR associations to individual alleles difficult. Because counts were too low, about 15 rarely observed V segments, including chromosome 9 orphons, were left out of the earlier analysis of a few hundred of the donors. A cluster of highly shared sequence variants was judged likely to be a technical artifact of the sequencing pipeline.

In total, about 650 healthy bone marrow donors made up the cohort. All cohort members were sampled while nominally healthy, although unrecorded immune exposures were likely present. The donor was CMV seropositive and was included in the group of 250 to 300 seropositive cohort members. Each donor provided a peripheral blood sample, and peripheral blood mononuclear cells were used for TCR beta sequencing. The Qiagen DNeasy Blood Extraction Kit was used to extract genomic DNA from the blood cell samples. Library construction relied on the immunoSEQ multiplex PCR assay. For the multiplex PCR, a mixture combining 60 forward primers for TCR Vbeta segments and 13 reverse primers for TCR Jbeta segments was used. The CDR3 region of rearranged TCR beta genes was amplified from genomic DNA by a multiplex PCR assay. On the Illumina HiSeq System, the amplified TCR beta libraries were sequenced as 87-base-pair reads. The original methods were these. Across the 600 to 700 repertoires, a later analysis counted roughly 77 million unique TCR beta chains, roughly 11 million of which were shared by at least two donors. A nearest-neighbor algorithm error-corrected the raw reads and collapsed the reads into unique sequences, merging closely related sequences to remove PCR and sequencing errors. To assign V, D and J gene segments, CDR3 sequences were aligned to IMGT reference sequences. For a sequence to be retained, at least a six-nucleotide match to both a V gene segment and a J gene segment was required. A rearrangement counted as productive if the CDR3 had no stop codons and remained in frame with V and J, and every other rearrangement counted as non-productive. CDR3 was defined by IMGT convention, running from the second conserved V-encoded cysteine to the conserved J-encoded phenylalanine. The earlier analysis of about 590 of the donors excluded sequences that lacked an unambiguous match to a single V gene segment. An earlier analysis of 500 to 700 of the donors classified V segments as functional when productive rearrangements were above 56.7% and as segregating when the standard deviation between donors was above 5%. A statistical classification framework was built to diagnose cytomegalovirus status from the catalog of TCR beta chain sequences. In a later analysis, TCR nucleotide sequences were compared against IMGT/GENE-DB human TR gene sequences so that V and J genes could be assigned. Using the TCRdist pipeline, a later analysis assigned CDR3 sequences along with most-parsimonious VDJ recombination scenarios. In a later analysis, each TCR beta chain was defined by its CDR3 amino acid sequence together with its V-gene family, and reads without a unique V-gene family were excluded. As a way to deal with suspected cross-contamination and a sequencing artifact, a later analysis dropped 450 to 700 nucleotide sequences that were highly shared and had low generation probability. For each public chain, a later analysis derived a clonal expansion index from normalized ranks of inferred template counts within each repertoire. In a later analysis, generation probabilities were computed with a VDJ recombination model fitted to out-of-frame rearrangements, and the resulting probabilities were checked against IGoR. In a later analysis, hypergeometric tests were used to score TCR-TCR, TCR-HLA and TCR-CMV co-occurrence, with a repertoire-size bias correction applied to TCR pairs. To estimate false discovery rates, a later analysis permuted the HLA or CMV assignments 20 times. In a later analysis, co-occurring TCRs were grouped with DBSCAN, and TCRdist sequence similarity was added when clustering was performed within HLA-allele-positive subsets. Co-occurrence clustering excluded repertoires with fewer than 30,000 or more than 120,000 public chains, plus five with anomalous nucleotide sharing. TCRdb mirrors the immuneACCESS table, restricted to in-frame sequences. Some clones are absent from its copies; in checked studies, under half trace to an unresolved V gene, and the reason for the others is unknown. The DNA gave D and trimming, while V, J and clone size come from that table. In all, the sample holds around 130,000 clones, and 74% of those were seen once. The ten largest make up approximately 6.4% of the sample.

Spanning cysteine to phenylalanine, the CDR3 consists of 15 amino acids. Kept here is only the CDR3 DNA, which spans 45 bases and is read in frame from base 1. Trimming removed 0 bases from V and 11 bases from J; the gene matches leave 7 bases unexplained. Per the germline V gene (reference sequence), SGHNT is the CDR1 and YYREEE is the CDR2. Of note for this clone: The antigen this receptor binds is unknown. Per-base qualities were not stored, and no clone one base away is much larger.

The sequencing sample was made of PBMCs. This chain joins TRBV5-4 to TRBJ1-4, with 10 bases matching TRBD1. The sequence was collected from a woman aged 50 to 60 in good health and CMV-seropositive. Here is the DNA: TGTGCCAGCAGCTTGGGAGGACAGGGGGTTAGGAAACTGTTTTTT. It translates to CASSLGGQGVRKLFF.